This T cell receptor beta chain was documented in a study of CD8+CD57+ T cells in acquired aplastic anemia (dated by TCRdb to 2017 to 2018). In terms of the full investigation: On average, sorted CD4+ and CD8+ cells yielded 3.2 ug of extracted DNA, with a range of about 0.17 to 27.4 ug. A CD8+CD57+ expansion meant a frequency higher than the mean frequency seen in healthy subjects. The investigation overall reported the following: No significant difference in CD8+ Simpson's diversity was found between patients and healthy controls (P=0.060). Roughly 29 CD8+ CDR3 sequences were found in both patients and controls but appeared to be highly expressed in patients and within the immunodominant clones of the patients.

Flow cytometry had shown CD8+CD57+ cell expansion in the patients selected for sequencing. All patients had severe acquired aplastic anemia diagnosed by International Study of Aplastic Anemia and Agranulocytosis and Camitta criteria. At the time blood was sampled, none of the patients had received any therapy. The study deep-sequenced TCR repertoires of sorted CD4+ and CD8+ blood T cells from severe aplastic anemia patients and healthy subjects. Patients were enrolled in the USA under clinicaltrials.gov protocols 00001620, 01623167, 00001397, 00071045, 00081523 and 00961064. Ficoll-Paque density gradient centrifugation was used to isolate peripheral blood mononuclear cells. Before DNA was extracted, CD4+ and CD8+ T cells were sorted using either FACS or magnetic beads. This clonotype was counted a few times. This receptor's antigen is unknown. Base qualities were left out, and no much larger clone turns up one base away.

The CDR3 sequence holds 13 residues, the cysteine and phenylalanine included. This entry keeps only the CDR3 DNA: 39 bases, framed from base 1. CDR1 KGHDR and CDR2 SFDVKD are derived from the germline V gene. The V end loses 11 bases and the J end loses 4 bases, and a stretch of 17 bases separates them. Profiling of TCR beta VDJ combinations and CDR3 sequences used genomic DNA as the template. An Illumina HiSeq 2000 was used for TCR repertoire sequencing. The original pipeline was this. Repertoire assessment relied on Simpson's diversity index, CDR3 size and DJ length profiles, and TRBV/TRBJ rearrangement plots. The most abundant DNA sequence in the deep sequencing data was defined as the immunodominant clone. CDR3 amino acid sequences were screened for sharing across subjects and were compared with published repertoires and the VDJdb database. TCRdb reran the public reads through fastp at Q25 and MiXCR, keeping productive beta chains. Rows with a matching CDR3 protein are joined into one entry that keeps the most common DNA and genes. These V and J calls derive from TCRdb rather than the authors' analysis. Across this sample there are about 190,000 distinct CDR3 sequences, with nearly 50% seen only once. The top ten constitute about 9.5% of the sample.

Sequencing was carried out using sorted CD4+, CD8+, or CD8+CD57+ T cells (not recorded which) from PBMCs. This TCR was recovered from a human donor with aplastic anemia. This chain joins TRBV24-1 to TRBJ2-7; the D element could tentatively be TRBD1 or TRBD2, as 6 bases agree for each. The sequence in DNA is TGTGCCATCCCGGGGGCAGGTCGGTACGAGCAGTACTTC. The encoded protein is CAIPGAGRYEQYF.